This passage covers 25 T cell receptor beta chains from one sample sequenced in a study of blood T cell repertoires in COVID-19. Method: immunoSEQ multiplex PCR; TCRdb's copy keeps in-frame clones and lacks some. The sample records 150,000 to 200,000 clones, around nine tenths being singletons. Sequencing was carried out using peripheral blood. These receptors came from a human donor in a cohort sampled during active COVID-19.

This sequence joins TRBV5-1 and TRBJ2-7; 9 bases align to TRBD1. Germline trimming cut 3 bases from V and 0 bases from J; bases unmatched to any gene: 7. Germline CDR1 reads SGHRS; CDR2 reads YFSETQ. The CDR3 totals 16 residues. CDR3 amino acids: CASSWFPGQGSYEQYF. DNA of the CDR3: TGCGCCAGCAGCTGGTTCCCGGGACAGGGCTCCTACGAGCAGTACTTC. The full variable domain, its missing parts supplied by reference TRBV5-1 and TRBJ2-7, is KAGVTQTPRYLIKTRGQQVTLSCSPISGHRSVSWYQQTPGQGLQFLFEYFSETQRNKGNFPGRFSGRQFSNSRSEMNVSTLELGDSALYLCASSWFPGQGSYEQYFGPGTRLTVT.

In this sample, this clone turned up a few times. The chain couples TRBV28 to TRBJ1-5; 9 bases are a match to TRBD1. Unmatched junction bases numbered 6, after V lost 6 bases and J lost 0 bases. The CDR3 spans 16 residues. Per the germline V gene, CDR1 is MDHEN and CDR2 is SYDVKM. CDR3 coding DNA: TGTGCCAGCAGCAACGGGACAGGGTTTAGCAATCAGCCCCAGCATTTT. It specifies CASSNGTGFSNQPQHF.

The chain employs TRBV4-2 and TRBJ1-5, with D possibly TRBD1 on 5 matching bases. This CDR3 region has 15 residues. V was pared by 0 bases and J by 9 bases, with 15 bases between. The germline V gene encodes CDR1 LGHNA and CDR2 YNFKEQ. The chain's CDR3 is CASSQDWRGAGPQHF. In nucleotides, the CDR3 is TGTGCCAGCAGCCAAGATTGGAGGGGCGCGGGGCCCCAGCATTTT.

The chain carries TRBV15 and TRBJ2-5, with 11 positions matching TRBD2. This CDR3 region has 15 residues. Germline V gives CDR1 LNHNV, CDR2 YYDKDF (reference sequence). The V gene end was trimmed by 6 bases and the J gene end by 3 bases; junction bases not matched to a gene: 6. In nucleotides, the CDR3 is TGTGCCACCAGTAATAGCGGGGGGGAGGAAGAGACCCAGTACTTC. Protein: CATSNSGGEEETQYF.

The chain uses TRBV6-6 and TRBJ1-1; no clear D. Germline V CDR1 and CDR2: MNHNY, SVGAGI (reference sequence). V lost 5 bases and J lost 5, with 18 bases in between. The CDR3 is 15 residues long. The CDR3 here is CASSHLSPGNTEAFF. Written as DNA, the CDR3 is TGTGCCAGCAGTCACCTCTCCCCGGGTAATACTGAAGCTTTCTTT.

The chain uses TRBV5-5 and TRBJ2-2; D might be TRBD2 (5 bases). This CDR3 comprises 18 residues. Germline V gene sequence: CDR1 SGHKS, CDR2 YYEKEE (reference sequence). V lost 2 bases, J lost 4 bases, and 21 bases lay in between. The CDR3: CASSFFSTGFAGTGELFF. The CDR3 DNA follows: TGTGCCAGCAGCTTCTTTTCGACGGGGTTCGCGGGCACCGGGGAGCTGTTTTTT. Looking up the rest from reference TRBV5-5 and TRBJ2-2 gives the full variable domain: DAGVTQSPTHLIKTRGQQVTLRCSPISGHKSVSWYQQVLGQGPQFIFQYYEKEERGRGNFPDRFSARQFPNYSSELNVNALLLGDSALYLCASSFFSTGFAGTGELFFGEGSRLTVL.

This CDR3 reads CASSRPSGGGGAQYF. The DNA of the CDR3 is TGTGCCAGCAGCCGCCCTAGCGGGGGGGGTGGTGCGCAGTATTTT. The chain links TRBV5-6 to TRBJ2-3; 12 nucleotides match TRBD2. The CDR3 totals 15 residues. CDR1 and CDR2 from the germline V gene are SGHDT and YYEEEE. V lost 4 bases, J lost 10 bases, and 10 bases stayed unmatched.

The gene calls are TRBV6-5 and TRBJ1-1, with D unclear. Trimming stripped 6 bases from V and 1 base from J, with 9 bases between. CDR1 is MNHEY, CDR2 SVGAGI, per germline. The CDR3 consists of 13 residues. The CDR3 DNA follows: TGTGCCAGCAGGTTTGGAGGGAACACTGAAGCTTTCTTT. Its translation: CASRFGGNTEAFF.

CDR3 sequence reads: CASSLSGGRGYTF. CDR3 coding DNA: TGTGCCAGCAGCTTGTCAGGGGGTCGGGGCTACACCTTC. The chain combines TRBV5-6 with TRBJ1-2, with 7 bases aligning to TRBD1. Germline CDR1 SGHDT, CDR2 YYEEEE. CDR3 length: 13 residues. With V trimmed by 1 base and J by 8 bases, 5 bases remained unmatched.

The CDR3 DNA is TGTGCCAGCAGTAAACAGGGGGCGGCGACTGAAGCTTTCTTT. Its protein product is CASSKQGAATEAFF. This rearrangement joins TRBV28 to TRBJ1-1, with TRBD1 matching 9 bases. This CDR3 is built from 14 residues. Germline V gene lookup returns CDR1 MDHEN and CDR2 SYDVKM. With V trimmed by 5 bases and J by 5 bases, 6 bases remained unmatched.

The chain carries TRBV6-6 and TRBJ1-4; 7 bases line up with TRBD1. Trimming at V came to 5 bases and at J to 5 bases, leaving 8 bases not matched to a gene. The CDR3 length is 15 residues. The germline V gene encodes CDR1 MNHNY and CDR2 SVGAGI (reference sequence). CDR3 nucleotide sequence: TGTGCCAGCAGTCTTGGGACAGCTGACAATGAAAAACTGTTTTTT. Protein: CASSLGTADNEKLFF.

The chain recombines TRBV5-6 with TRBJ1-3, with D possibly being TRBD1 (6 bases). This CDR3 spans 15 amino acids. V was pared by 3 bases and J by 4 bases, with 14 bases between. CDR1 and CDR2 (germline): SGHDT, YYEEEE. The CDR3 DNA reads as TGTGCCAGCAGCTGGAACAGGGCTCGCGGAAACACCATATATTTT. It codes for CASSWNRARGNTIYF.

The V call is TRBV28, the J call TRBJ1-5, with no clear D. The germline gives CDR1 MDHEN, CDR2 SYDVKM. Trimming cost V 6 bases and J 6 bases, with 9 bases left between them. CDR3 length: 12 residues. This CDR3 is CASRAPGQPQHF. Written as DNA, the CDR3 is TGTGCCAGCAGGGCCCCAGGTCAGCCCCAGCATTTT.

V and J are TRBV10-3 and TRBJ2-7; D is perhaps TRBD2 (6 bases). Trimming removed 4 bases at V and 0 bases at J, with 16 bases between. Germline values: CDR1 ENHRY, CDR2 SYGVKD. The CDR3 extends over 16 amino acids. The CDR3 spells CAISVGLGRSSYEQYF. The DNA for the CDR3 is TGTGCCATCAGTGTTGGGTTGGGGAGGAGCTCCTACGAGCAGTACTTC.

This chain uses TRBV5-1 with TRBJ2-7; perhaps TRBD1 as D (6 bases). Looked up from germline, CDR1 is SGHRS and CDR2 is YFSETQ. The CDR3 runs 14 residues. V lost 3 bases to trimming and J lost 4 bases, with 14 bases between them. DNA for the CDR3: TGCGCCAGCAGCTCTACAGGGAAGGGGTACGAGCAGTACTTC. This gives the protein CASSSTGKGYEQYF.

The chain carries TRBV28 and TRBJ1-4, with a tentative D call TRBD1 (5 bases). CDR1 is MDHEN and CDR2 is SYDVKM in the germline V gene. This CDR3 comprises 15 residues. The V end was cut by 6 bases, the J end by 5 bases, with 16 bases between. The CDR3 DNA is TGTGCCAGCAGGGGAAACAGGAGGGCAAATGAAAAACTGTTTTTT. Encoded protein: CASRGNRRANEKLFF.

The chain links TRBV5-4 to TRBJ2-7; weak D call: TRBD2 (6 bases). The CDR3 covers 13 residues. The V and J ends lost 3 bases and 5 bases respectively, with 12 bases between them. Germline V gene sequence: CDR1 SGHNT, CDR2 YYREEE (reference sequence). Here the CDR3 reads CASSSSWGDEQYF. CDR3 coding DNA: TGTGCCAGCAGCTCATCCTGGGGGGACGAGCAGTACTTC.

The chain combines TRBV6-5 with TRBJ2-7; D might be TRBD1 (6 bases). This CDR3 contains 12 residues. V lost 6 bases and J 7 bases, leaving 13 bases between the germline ends. CDR1 MNHEY and CDR2 SVGAGI come from the germline V gene. CDR3 DNA: TGTGCCAGCAGAAACAGGGAAGGGGAGCAGTACTTC. Translating gives CASRNREGEQYF.

The chain employs TRBV4-1 and TRBJ2-1, with D perhaps TRBD1 (6 bases). In germline, CDR1 is MGHRA, CDR2 YSYEKL. This CDR3 is built from 18 residues. The germline V and J ends were trimmed by 0 bases and 3 bases, with 18 bases remaining between them. CDR3 residues: CASSQDRRQANRYNEQFF. DNA of the CDR3: TGCGCCAGCAGCCAAGATCGAAGACAGGCCAATCGCTACAATGAGCAGTTCTTC.

The rearrangement joins TRBV9 to TRBJ2-3, with D tentatively TRBD2 (7 bases). The CDR3 consists of 13 residues. Deletions cut 6 bases from V and 5 bases from J, with 13 bases between. Germline CDR1 and CDR2: SGDLS and YYNGEE. Here the CDR3 DNA reads TGTGCCAGCAATGCGGGGGCGGGAGATACGCAGTATTTT. This encodes CASNAGAGDTQYF.

The chain links TRBV5-6 to TRBJ1-5; D might be TRBD1 (5 bases). The CDR3 sequence is 15 residues long. Germline CDR1 is SGHDT and CDR2 is YYEEEE. V was cut by 4 bases and J by 0 bases, with 11 bases left in between. CDR3 protein: CASSVAGTSNQPQHF. The CDR3, as DNA: TGTGCCAGCAGCGTTGCGGGGACTAGCAATCAGCCCCAGCATTTT.

This chain's CDR3 is CASSPQGRVGVGELFF. Written as DNA, the CDR3 is TGTGCCAGCAGCCCGCAGGGGCGGGTTGGGGTCGGGGAGCTGTTTTTT. V is TRBV3-1 (or the pseudogene TRBV3-2) and J is TRBJ2-2; perhaps TRBD1 as D (6 bases). The CDR3 spans 16 residues. Germline values: CDR1 LGHDT, CDR2 YNNKEL (reference sequence). Deletions cut 4 bases from V and 7 bases from J, with 19 bases between.

The rearrangement links TRBV28 to TRBJ2-3; 9 positions agree with TRBD1. The CDR3 totals 17 residues. J was trimmed by 2 bases and V by 6 bases; bases with no gene match: 12. Germline V lookup: CDR1 MDHEN, CDR2 SYDVKM. Written as DNA, the CDR3 is TGTGCCAGCAGAACACTACGGACAGGGGCCTACACAGATACGCAGTATTTT. Its protein product is CASRTLRTGAYTDTQYF.

CDR3 loop: CASSLIALNNEQFF. DNA of the CDR3: TGCGCCAGCAGCTTGATAGCCCTTAACAATGAGCAGTTCTTC. This sequence joins TRBV5-1 and TRBJ2-1; D is ambiguous. CDR1 is SGHRS and CDR2 is YFSETQ in the germline V gene. The ends were cut back, 1 base at V and 5 bases at J, with 10 bases in the middle. The CDR3 has 14 residues. Full variable domain (remainder filled in from reference TRBV5-1 and TRBJ2-1): KAGVTQTPRYLIKTRGQQVTLSCSPISGHRSVSWYQQTPGQGLQFLFEYFSETQRNKGNFPGRFSGRQFSNSRSEMNVSTLELGDSALYLCASSLIALNNEQFFGPGTRLTVL.

The V gene is TRBV11-3, the J gene TRBJ2-3, with 7 bases fitting TRBD2. Germline CDR1 reads SGHNT; CDR2 reads YENEEA. The length of the CDR3 is 16 residues. Trimming cost V 5 bases and J 3 bases; bases outside gene matches: 11. CDR3 protein: CASSLGPGRGTDTQYF. CDR3 nucleotide sequence: TGTGCCAGCAGCCTGGGACCGGGGAGGGGTACAGATACGCAGTATTTT.